The 23 T cell receptor beta chains below come from one sample, sequenced in a study of human thymus T cells. The assay was immunoSEQ multiplex PCR, and TCRdb's table has in-frame clones only and misses some. The profile shows 35,000 to 55,000 clones, around 94% of them singletons. The sample was blood. The receptors here all came from a boy under two years old with a congenital heart defect but otherwise immunologically healthy.

This chain joins TRBV5-1 and TRBJ2-5; 10 nucleotides line up with TRBD1. The CDR3 totals 13 residues. The trim removed 3 bases at V and 4 bases at J, leaving 0 bases unmatched. Germline-derived CDR1 and CDR2 are SGHRS and YFSETQ. CDR3 sequence reads: CASSWTGGETQYF. The DNA for the CDR3 is TGCGCCAGCAGCTGGACAGGGGGAGAGACCCAGTACTTC.

This rearrangement joins TRBV5-4 to TRBJ2-1; 9 bases are a match to TRBD1. This CDR3 contains 15 residues. The junction had 5 bases not matched to a gene; V was cut back by 4 bases and J by 3 bases. Germline loops: CDR1 SGHNT, CDR2 YYREEE (reference sequence). The CDR3 nucleotides are TGTGCCAGCAGCCCGTTGGGACAGGGCTACAATGAGCAGTTCTTC. This gives the protein CASSPLGQGYNEQFF.

The chain joins TRBV5-1 to TRBJ2-5; 7 bases agree with TRBD2. Germline V gene sequence: CDR1 SGHRS, CDR2 YFSETQ. The CDR3 loop spans 17 amino acids. The ends lost 0 bases at V and 4 bases at J; junction bases unmatched: 12. DNA for the CDR3: TGCGCCAGCAGCTTGGGAAGCGGGGAGCGCCAGGGAGAGACCCAGTACTTC. Amino acids: CASSLGSGERQGETQYF.

The V gene is TRBV2, the J gene TRBJ2-5; D is unclear. Trimming stripped 4 bases from V and 1 base from J, with 7 bases between. Germline loops: CDR1 SNHLY, CDR2 FYNNEI. The CDR3 totals 13 residues. CDR3: CASSVGIQETQYF. Written as DNA, the CDR3 is TGTGCCAGCAGTGTAGGGATCCAAGAGACCCAGTACTTC.

In this sample, this clone turned up once. The J gene is TRBJ2-1, the V gene TRBV7-9, with no clear D. Germline CDR1 is SEHNR and CDR2 is FQNEAQ (reference sequence). This CDR3 has 13 residues. V was clipped by 5 bases and J by 15 bases, with 20 bases between them. The CDR3 DNA is TGTGCCAGCAGCCCCATCCCATTAGCAAGTCCGTTCTTC. Translating it yields CASSPIPLASPFF. The full variable domain, in which reference TRBV7-9 and TRBJ2-1 provide the parts outside the CDR3, is DTGVSQNPRHKITKRGQNVTFRCDPISEHNRLYWYRQTLGQGPEFLTYFQNEAQLEKSRLLSDRFSAERPKGSFSTLEIQRTEQGDSAMYLCASSPIPLASPFFGPGTRLTVL.

The gene calls are TRBV5-1 and TRBJ2-1, with TRBD2 matching 16 bases. The CDR3 loop spans 20 amino acids. The germline CDR1 and CDR2 sequences are SGHRS and YFSETQ. The trim removed 0 bases at V and 3 bases at J, leaving 9 bases unmatched. The CDR3 reads CASSLETGTSGGALYNEQFF. Written as DNA, the CDR3 is TGCGCCAGCAGCTTGGAGACCGGGACTAGCGGGGGGGCCCTCTACAATGAGCAGTTCTTC.

This chain connects TRBV5-1 to TRBJ1-1; maybe TRBD1 (6 bases). Trimming removed 0 bases at V and 3 bases at J, with 9 bases between. CDR3 length: 14 residues. Germline assignment: CDR1 SGHRS and CDR2 YFSETQ. The CDR3 coding sequence is TGCGCCAGCAGCTTGGTGACAGGATACACTGAAGCTTTCTTT. Its protein product is CASSLVTGYTEAFF.

V and J are TRBV7-8 and TRBJ2-7; D remains unclear. Between the trimmed V and J ends, which lost 0 bases and 5 bases, there was a span of 14 bases. Germline CDR1 reads SGHVS; CDR2 reads FQNEAQ. The CDR3 runs 15 residues. CDR3 protein: CASSLAESGRHEQYF. CDR3 sequence (DNA): TGTGCCAGCAGCTTAGCGGAGAGTGGCCGCCACGAGCAGTACTTC.

The gene calls are TRBV7-9 and TRBJ1-2; no definite D call. The germline V and J ends were trimmed by 3 bases and 7 bases, with 9 bases remaining between them. There are 12 residues in the CDR3. CDR1 and CDR2 from the germline V gene are SEHNR and FQNEAQ (reference sequence). The CDR3 bases are TGTGCCAGCAGCTTGATTCCGGGTGGCTACACCTTC. Its protein product is CASSLIPGGYTF. Drawing the rest from reference TRBV7-9 and TRBJ1-2, the complete variable domain is DTGVSQNPRHKITKRGQNVTFRCDPISEHNRLYWYRQTLGQGPEFLTYFQNEAQLEKSRLLSDRFSAERPKGSFSTLEIQRTEQGDSAMYLCASSLIPGGYTFGSGTRLTVV.

The rearrangement uses TRBV27 and TRBJ2-7; D might be TRBD1 or TRBD2, each matching 6 bases. The CDR3 has 11 residues. The V end lost 8 bases, the J end lost 10 bases, and 15 bases lay between the germline ends. CDR1 MNHEY and CDR2 SMNVEV come from the germline V gene (reference sequence). CDR3 DNA sequence: TGTGCCAGCGGCCACCCCGGGGGCCAGTACTTC. Translating it yields CASGHPGGQYF.

The V and J genes are TRBV4-3 and TRBJ1-5; the D is unclear. The ends were cut back, 0 bases at V and 3 bases at J, with 6 bases in the middle. Germline assignment: CDR1 LGHNA and CDR2 YSLEER. The CDR3 runs 14 residues. The CDR3 DNA is TGCGCCAGCAGCCAAGAGCCGGACAATCAGCCCCAGCATTTT. Translation: CASSQEPDNQPQHF.

V and J are TRBV5-4 and TRBJ2-7; D possibly matches TRBD1 or TRBD2 (5 bases each). Looked up from germline, CDR1 is SGHNT and CDR2 is YYREEE (reference sequence). The ends were cut back, 3 bases at V and 5 bases at J, with 15 bases in the middle. The CDR3 extends over 14 amino acids. The DNA for the CDR3 is TGTGCCAGCAGCTCTTCGGGGCCCAAAGACGAGCAGTACTTC. Protein product: CASSSSGPKDEQYF.

This clone is a singleton in its sample. J is TRBJ2-2 and V is TRBV27; 8 bases are shared with TRBD1. Germline trimming cut 6 bases from V and 0 bases from J; bases unmatched to any gene: 0. This CDR3 region has 14 residues. Germline V gives CDR1 MNHEY, CDR2 SMNVEV (reference sequence). The CDR3 reads CASRQGANTGELFF. The CDR3, as DNA: TGTGCCAGCAGACAGGGGGCGAACACCGGGGAGCTGTTTTTT.

The J gene is TRBJ1-1, the V gene TRBV5-4; D is unclear. The CDR3 totals 14 residues. V lost 0 bases and J lost 1, with 7 bases in between. Germline V gives CDR1 SGHNT, CDR2 YYREEE (reference sequence). CDR3 DNA: TGTGCCAGCAGCTTGGGGCAGGCGAACACTGAAGCTTTCTTT. It translates to CASSLGQANTEAFF.

This clone was recorded only once. CDR3 protein: CASSVEGGSTDTQYF. For the CDR3, the DNA is TGTGCCAGCAGTGTTGAGGGGGGTAGCACAGATACGCAGTATTTT. J is TRBJ2-3 and V is TRBV6-4; D may be TRBD1 or TRBD2 (6 bases each). Germline loops: CDR1 MRHNA, CDR2 SNTAGT. The ends were cut back, 4 bases at V and 0 bases at J, with 11 bases in the middle. The CDR3 sequence is 15 residues long.

The chain uses TRBV30 and TRBJ2-3; 15 nucleotides match TRBD2. J was trimmed by 0 bases and V by 3 bases; bases with no gene match: 7. The CDR3 spans 18 residues. Germline values: CDR1 GTSNPN, CDR2 SVGIG (reference sequence). In nucleotides, the CDR3 is TGTGCCTGGAGGGGACTAGCGGGGGGTGCTCCTAGCACAGATACGCAGTATTTT. It codes for CAWRGLAGGAPSTDTQYF.

The chain joins TRBV4-2 to TRBJ1-6; tentatively, D is TRBD1 (5 bases). The germline V gene has CDR1 LGHNA and CDR2 YNFKEQ. The ends were cut back, 0 bases at V and 9 bases at J, with 12 bases in the middle. CDR3 length equals 15 residues. The chain's CDR3 is CASSQDRAGSSPLHF. DNA for the CDR3: TGTGCCAGCAGCCAAGATCGGGCAGGGAGTTCACCCCTCCACTTT.

The V gene is TRBV5-4, the J gene TRBJ1-1; D remains unclear. CDR1 is SGHNT, CDR2 YYREEE, per germline (reference sequence). V lost 0 bases and J 1 base, leaving 10 bases between the germline ends. The CDR3 contains 15 residues. This CDR3 is CASSLASYGNTEAFF. CDR3 DNA: TGTGCCAGCAGCTTGGCCAGTTACGGGAACACTGAAGCTTTCTTT.

The chain couples TRBV9 to TRBJ2-7, with 7 bases aligning to TRBD1. The CDR3 covers 14 residues. From germline, CDR1 is SGDLS and CDR2 YYNGEE. The junction had 6 bases not matched to a gene; V was cut back by 4 bases and J by 2 bases. As DNA, the CDR3 is TGTGCCAGCAGCCCCCGGGACAGAGCCTACGAGCAGTACTTC. Translation gives CASSPRDRAYEQYF.

This chain connects TRBV6-1 to TRBJ2-1; 10 bases fit TRBD1. Germline loops: CDR1 MNHNS, CDR2 SASEGT. The V segment lost 6 bases and the J segment 7 bases; nucleotides outside the gene matches: 9. The CDR3 is made up of 15 amino acids. The CDR3 bases are TGTGCCAGCAGCGTATATCCGGACAGGGGGAATGAGCAGTTCTTC. Protein: CASSVYPDRGNEQFF.

The V call is TRBV5-1, the J call TRBJ2-3; no firm D call. Germline assignment: CDR1 SGHRS and CDR2 YFSETQ. V lost 0 bases and J lost 7, with 9 bases in between. This CDR3 is built from 13 residues. The CDR3 sequence is CASSLDFSYTQYF. CDR3 in DNA: TGCGCCAGCAGCTTGGACTTTTCCTATACGCAGTATTTT.

This chain links TRBV5-4 with TRBJ1-2; no reliable D call. This CDR3 is built from 14 residues. The germline V gene has CDR1 SGHNT and CDR2 YYREEE (reference sequence). V lost 1 base and J 8 bases, leaving 15 bases between the germline ends. The CDR3 DNA reads TGTGCCAGCAGCTTGAGAGACCCGCAGGAAGGCTACACCTTC. Translated: CASSLRDPQEGYTF.

The V call is TRBV4-3, the J call TRBJ1-2, with D possibly TRBD1 on 6 matching bases. V was clipped by 0 bases and J by 14 bases, with 25 bases between them. CDR1 and CDR2 (germline): LGHNA, YSLEER. The CDR3 consists of 16 residues. The CDR3, as DNA: TGCGCCAGCAGCCAAGAATTAGGTCCCGGGACACGTTCGAGGACCTTC. This gives the protein CASSQELGPGTRSRTF.